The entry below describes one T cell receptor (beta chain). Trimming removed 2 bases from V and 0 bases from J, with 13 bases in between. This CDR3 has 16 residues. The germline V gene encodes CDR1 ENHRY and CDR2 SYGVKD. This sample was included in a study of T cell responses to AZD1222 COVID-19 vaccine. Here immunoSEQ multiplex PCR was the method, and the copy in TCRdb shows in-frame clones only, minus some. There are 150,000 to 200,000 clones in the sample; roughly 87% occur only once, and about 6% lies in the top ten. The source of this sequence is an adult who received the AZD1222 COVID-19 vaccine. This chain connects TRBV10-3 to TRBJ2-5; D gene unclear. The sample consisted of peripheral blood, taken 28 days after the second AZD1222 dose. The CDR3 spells CAISERAALYQETQYF. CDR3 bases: TGTGCCATCAGTGAGAGGGCAGCCTTGTACCAAGAGACCCAGTACTTC.